Presented here are 28 T cell receptor beta chains from one specimen sequenced in a study of blood T cell repertoires in COVID-19 (dated by TCRdb to 2020 to 2021). Library construction relied on the immunoSEQ multiplex PCR assay. Drawn from immuneACCESS, this table holds only the in-frame rearrangements with V and J called that TCRdb kept. Clones are partly lost; checked studies trace under half to an unresolved V gene and leave the rest unexplained. Across this sample there are around 100,000 clones, with more than 75% seen only once. Approximately 1.5% of the sample comes from the top ten. The specimen sequenced was peripheral blood. The origin of the receptors is a man in his forties with acute or convalescent COVID-19.

The chain uses TRBV9 and TRBJ2-6, with D possibly matching TRBD1 (6 bases). Deletions cut 3 bases from V and 4 bases from J, with 11 bases between. CDR3 length: 15 amino acids. CDR1 SGDLS and CDR2 YYNGEE come from the germline V gene. DNA for the CDR3: TGTGCCAGCAGCGGGCACAGGGTGGGGGCCAACGTCCTGACTTTC. Translated: CASSGHRVGANVLTF.

V usage is TRBV21-1 and J usage is TRBJ2-2; whether TRBD2, the table's D call, matches the DNA was not checked. TRBV21-1 is listed as a pseudogene. The CDR3 runs 18 residues. CDR3 DNA sequence: TGTGCCAGCAGCAGACCGGGACTAGCGGGGGGTCACACCGGGGAGCTGTTTTTT. Amino acids: CASSRPGLAGGHTGELFF.

The V and J genes are TRBV5-6 and TRBJ2-2; no definite D call. Looked up from germline, CDR1 is SGHDT and CDR2 is YYEEEE. Trimming left V 4 bases short and J 2 bases short, with 15 bases between. The CDR3 has 16 amino acids. CDR3 loop: CASSKMAPRNTGELFF. The CDR3 bases are TGTGCCAGCAGCAAGATGGCACCACGAAACACCGGGGAGCTGTTTTTT.

V is TRBV3-1 (or the pseudogene TRBV3-2) and J is TRBJ2-5; TRBD2 might be the D (5 bases). The ends were cut back, 8 bases at V and 0 bases at J, with 13 bases in the middle. Germline CDR1 is LGHDT and CDR2 is YNNKEL (reference sequence). This CDR3 spans 14 amino acids. CDR3 coding DNA: TGTGCCAGCTTGAAAAGAGGGTACCAAGAGACCCAGTACTTC. Translation gives CASLKRGYQETQYF.

The chain is built from TRBV5-3 and TRBJ2-5; TRBD2 aligns across 7 bases. TRBV5-3 is an open reading frame whose function is uncertain. Unmatched junction bases numbered 11, after V lost 3 bases and J lost 3 bases. The CDR3 consists of 16 residues. The CDR3 sequence is CARSCPIVGGKETQYF. CDR3 nucleotide sequence: TGTGCCAGAAGCTGCCCAATTGTGGGGGGGAAAGAGACCCAGTACTTC.

The chain combines TRBV2 with TRBJ2-7, with D unclear. Germline CDR1 and CDR2: SNHLY and FYNNEI. Trimming took 3 bases from V and 4 from J, leaving 4 bases between them. The CDR3 is made up of 11 amino acids. CDR3 sequence: CASSERYEQYF. The CDR3 region has the DNA TGTGCCAGCAGTGAGAGGTACGAGCAGTACTTC.

This clone appeared once. The chain uses TRBV28 and TRBJ2-7; the D gene is possibly TRBD2 (6 bases). V dropped 7 bases and J dropped 12 bases, with 22 bases sitting between them. The CDR3 covers 13 residues. Germline V gives CDR1 MDHEN, CDR2 SYDVKM. In DNA form, the CDR3 reads TGTGCCAGCAAACCCCCGGGACTGCAGAGTGGGTACTTC. It specifies CASKPPGLQSGYF. The variable domain in full, with the rest retrieved from reference TRBV28 and TRBJ2-7, is DVKVTQSSRYLVKRTGEKVFLECVQDMDHENMFWYRQDPGLGLRLIYFSYDVKMKEKGDIPEGYSVSREKKERFSLILESASTNQTSMYLCASKPPGLQSGYFGPGTRLTVT.

V usage is TRBV18 and J usage is TRBJ2-1; D not resolved. Germline CDR1 reads KGHSH; CDR2 reads LQKENI. The CDR3 extends over 11 amino acids. Trimming removed 3 bases from V and 10 bases from J, with 7 bases in between. The chain's CDR3 is CASSPRIEQFF. The CDR3 DNA sequence: TGTGCCAGCTCACCGCGGATAGAGCAGTTCTTC.

In this sample, this clone turned up a few times. The V and J genes are TRBV5-4 and TRBJ2-5, with 9 bases lining up with TRBD2. Trimming cost V 5 bases and J 5 bases; bases outside gene matches: 4. Germline loops: CDR1 SGHNT, CDR2 YYREEE (reference sequence). The CDR3 length is 13 residues. This chain's CDR3 is CASSGTSLETQYF. The CDR3 nucleotides read TGTGCCAGCAGTGGGACTAGCCTGGAGACCCAGTACTTC. The full variable domain, completed using reference TRBV5-4 and TRBJ2-5, is ETGVTQSPTHLIKTRGQQVTLRCSSQSGHNTVSWYQQALGQGPQFIFQYYREEENGRGNFPPRFSGLQFPNYSSELNVNALELDDSALYLCASSGTSLETQYFGPGTRLLVL.

This clone was counted once. J is TRBJ2-1 and V is TRBV19; maybe TRBD1 (6 bases). Germline CDR1 is LNHDA and CDR2 is SQIVND (reference sequence). Trimming shortened V by 7 bases and J by 4 bases, and 17 bases separated the two germline ends. The CDR3 is 15 amino acids. CDR3 protein: CASIPRQGRYNEQFF. In DNA, the CDR3 is TGTGCCAGTATTCCACGGCAGGGGCGTTACAATGAGCAGTTCTTC.

The V and J genes are TRBV21-1 and TRBJ1-1; the D call TRBD1 from the table was never checked on the DNA. TRBV21-1 has pseudogene status. This CDR3 has 12 residues. Here the CDR3 DNA reads TGTGCCAGAAACAGGGAAGGGACTGAAGCTTTCTTT. As protein: CARNREGTEAFF.

This chain connects TRBV10-2 to TRBJ2-1; 11 nucleotides agree with TRBD2. Germline V lookup: CDR1 WSHSY, CDR2 SAAADI. The CDR3 consists of 13 residues. The V segment lost 7 bases and the J segment 9 bases; nucleotides outside the gene matches: 5. The CDR3 DNA reads TGCGCCAGCAAGACTAGCGGGGCCGTTGAGCAGTTCTTC. Its protein is CASKTSGAVEQFF.

This chain connects TRBV6-1 to TRBJ2-1, with 10 bases fitting TRBD2. The CDR3 sequence is 17 residues long. The V segment lost 0 bases and the J segment 4 bases; nucleotides outside the gene matches: 6. Germline V gene sequence: CDR1 MNHNS, CDR2 SASEGT. For the CDR3, the DNA is TGTGCCAGCAGTGAAGCAGGACTAGCGGCATCGTACAATGAGCAGTTCTTC. Protein: CASSEAGLAASYNEQFF.

V is TRBV27 and J is TRBJ2-7, with D hard to call. V dropped 6 bases and J dropped 0 bases, with 12 bases sitting between them. The germline V gene has CDR1 MNHEY and CDR2 SMNVEV (reference sequence). The CDR3 covers 14 residues. The CDR3: CASRINGYSYEQYF. CDR3 coding DNA: TGTGCCAGCAGAATCAACGGGTACTCCTACGAGCAGTACTTC.

The J gene is TRBJ1-4, the V gene TRBV6-2 or TRBV6-3, with TRBD1 as a possible D gene (5 bases). The CDR3 is 17 residues long. V lost 6 bases, J lost 0 bases, and 17 bases lay in between. Per germline, CDR1 MNHEY and CDR2 SVGEGT. The CDR3, as DNA: TGTGCCAGCAGCACAGGTGGCAGCCTCTCAACTAATGAAAAACTGTTTTTT. Amino acids: CASSTGGSLSTNEKLFF.

The V gene is TRBV13, the J gene TRBJ2-2, with D maybe TRBD2 (6 bases). Germline values: CDR1 PRHDT, CDR2 FYEKMQ (reference sequence). Trimming pared 6 bases from V and 5 bases from J, leaving 22 bases between. This CDR3 has 17 residues. The CDR3 DNA reads as TGTGCCAGCAGTTTCGAAGGGCCGACTAGATATACCGGGGAGCTGTTTTTT. Amino acids: CASSFEGPTRYTGELFF.

The J gene is TRBJ1-6, the V gene TRBV7-8, with D possibly matching TRBD1 (5 bases). The V gene lost 3 bases and the J gene lost 7 bases, with 7 bases spanning the gap. The germline V gene has CDR1 SGHVS and CDR2 FQNEAQ. The CDR3 covers 13 residues. As DNA, the CDR3 is TGTGCCAGCAGCTTGACAGCCAATTCACCCCTCCACTTT. This codes for CASSLTANSPLHF.

The CDR3 nucleotides are TGTGCCATCAGGGGGGGGGCAGTCTATGGCTACACCTTC. Protein product: CAIRGGAVYGYTF. The J gene is TRBJ1-2, the V gene TRBV10-3, with a tentative D call TRBD1 (6 bases). Looked up from germline, CDR1 is ENHRY and CDR2 is SYGVKD. V lost 6 bases and J 4 bases, leaving 12 bases between the germline ends. The CDR3 length is 13 residues.

This CDR3 reads CASSPELPTYNEQFF. DNA of the CDR3: TGTGCCAGCAGCCCGGAGTTGCCCACCTACAATGAGCAGTTCTTC. The rearrangement links TRBV5-5 to TRBJ2-1, with D unclear. The CDR3 runs to 15 residues. CDR1 and CDR2 (germline): SGHKS, YYEKEE (reference sequence). V gave up 4 bases and J gave up 2 bases, with 13 bases separating them.

This chain joins TRBV5-1 and TRBJ1-3; 7 nucleotides agree with TRBD1. V was pared by 4 bases and J by 0 bases, with 1 base of the junction left unmatched. CDR3 length: 14 residues. CDR1 is SGHRS and CDR2 is YFSETQ in the germline V gene. The CDR3 DNA reads as TGCGCCAGCAGCCGGGACAGCTCTGGAAACACCATATATTTT. Its protein is CASSRDSSGNTIYF.

The chain joins TRBV6-1 to TRBJ2-7; D is perhaps TRBD1 (6 bases). This CDR3 is 14 amino acids long. Trimming removed 0 bases from V and 0 bases from J, with 6 bases in between. Germline V CDR1 and CDR2: MNHNS, SASEGT. This chain's CDR3 is CASSEAGASYEQYF. In nucleotides, the CDR3 is TGTGCCAGCAGTGAAGCGGGGGCCTCCTACGAGCAGTACTTC.

V usage is TRBV2 and J usage is TRBJ2-7; 10 bases agree with TRBD2. J gave up 3 bases and V 5 bases, and 7 bases lay outside the gene matches. Per germline, CDR1 SNHLY and CDR2 FYNNEI. CDR3 length equals 15 residues. In DNA form, the CDR3 reads TGTGCCAGCAGTCCCGGACTAGCGGTTAACTACGAGCAGTACTTC. It is translated as CASSPGLAVNYEQYF.

V and J are TRBV2 and TRBJ2-3; D is uncertain. Germline loops: CDR1 SNHLY, CDR2 FYNNEI. This CDR3 region has 14 residues. V lost 4 bases to trimming and J lost 2 bases, with 10 bases between them. Here the CDR3 DNA reads TGTGCCAGCAGTGGGTCTAGGATCACAGATACGCAGTATTTT. This encodes CASSGSRITDTQYF.

V gene TRBV18 combines with J gene TRBJ2-1; 11 nucleotides align to TRBD2. This CDR3 is built from 18 residues. V was clipped by 6 bases and J by 4 bases; unmatched bases: 14. CDR1 is KGHSH, CDR2 LQKENI, per germline. The CDR3 is CASSPSLLAGALYNEQFF. The DNA for the CDR3 is TGTGCCAGCTCCCCCTCTTTACTAGCGGGAGCGCTATACAATGAGCAGTTCTTC.

The chain joins TRBV2 to TRBJ2-1, with TRBD2 identical over 9 bases. With V trimmed by 2 bases and J by 0 bases, 2 bases remained unmatched. Looked up from germline, CDR1 is SNHLY and CDR2 is FYNNEI. This CDR3 has 16 amino acids. The CDR3 loop is CASSELAGFSYNEQFF. CDR3 bases: TGTGCCAGCAGTGAACTAGCGGGGTTCTCCTACAATGAGCAGTTCTTC.

The chain has TRBV5-5 and TRBJ1-5; a possible D gene is TRBD1 (6 bases). CDR3 size: 15 residues. Trimming took 1 base from V and 5 from J, leaving 13 bases between them. The V gene's germline CDR1 is SGHKS and CDR2 YYEKEE (reference sequence). CDR3 protein: CASSLLSGTYQPQHF. The CDR3 DNA sequence: TGTGCCAGCAGCTTGCTCAGCGGGACATATCAGCCCCAGCATTTT.

The chain employs TRBV6-6 and TRBJ2-5; 7 positions match TRBD1. After removal of 0 bases from V and 4 bases from J, the junction contained 2 bases not matched to a gene. The CDR3 loop spans 14 amino acids. CDR1 and CDR2 from the germline V gene are MNHNY and SVGAGI (reference sequence). CDR3: CASSYSKGAETQYF. Written as DNA, the CDR3 is TGTGCCAGCAGTTACTCGAAGGGGGCAGAGACCCAGTACTTC.

The chain has TRBV4-1 and TRBJ1-6; the match to TRBD1 covers 8 bases. V was clipped by 1 base and J by 7 bases; unmatched bases: 3. The CDR3 spans 15 residues. The germline V gene has CDR1 MGHRA and CDR2 YSYEKL. CDR3 sequence: CASSQVDRENSPLHF. The CDR3 DNA reads as TGCGCCAGCAGCCAAGTGGACAGGGAAAATTCACCCCTCCACTTT.